These T cell receptor beta chains were read from a single sample in a study of T cell responses to AZD1222 COVID-19 vaccine. Profiling relied on immunoSEQ multiplex PCR, and the TCRdb table lists in-frame clones only, not all of them. Of about 120,000 clones listed, roughly 89% are singletons. The sequencing used peripheral blood, collected on day 0 of AZD1222 vaccination. All receptors derive from an adult in good health. Both conserved end residues are part of each CDR3. The D gene is left open where the match is weak. Clone size is not always given. Where it is, it says once, few, many or a class for expanded clones.

TRBJ2-3	-	TRBD2	TRBV5-1	TGCGCCAGCAGCCTGGGACTAGCGGCAGATACGCAGTATTTT	CASSLGLAADTQYF
TRBJ1-4	-	-	TRBV9	TGTGCCAGCAGCGGGGGGACACTCGGCGGTGAAAAACTGTTTTTT	CASSGGTLGGEKLFF
TRBJ2-2	-	TRBD2	TRBV7-9	TGTGCCAGCAGCGCAAAGCGGGAGGGTCGATTACACACCGGGGAGCTGTTTTTT	CASSAKREGRLHTGELFF
TRBJ2-7	-	-	TRBV11-2	TGTGCCAGCAGCTTAGGTACAGGGCACCACTTC	CASSLGTGHHF
TRBJ2-7	-	-	TRBV5-1	TGCGCCAGCGGAACAGGGAGCTCCTACGAGCAGTACTTC	CASGTGSSYEQYF
TRBJ1-3	-	TRBD1	TRBV5-1	TGCGCCAGCAGCTTGCAAGGACAGGGGGCTTGGGGAGACACCATATATTTT	CASSLQGQGAWGDTIYF
TRBJ1-2	-	-	TRBV29-1	TGCAGCGGGACAGAGTTCAACTATGGCTACACCTTC	CSGTEFNYGYTF
TRBJ2-4	once	-	TRBV10-2	TGCGCCAGCAATAGAAACAGGATCACGGAAAACATTCAGTACTTC	CASNRNRITENIQYF
TRBJ2-1	-	-	TRBV5-1	TGCGCCAGCAGCTTTTCCGGGACCCACAATGAGCAGTTCTTC	CASSFSGTHNEQFF
TRBJ2-2	-	TRBD1	TRBV24-1	TGTGCCACCGAAGAATCCAGGGGGACCGGGGAGCTGTTTTTT	CATEESRGTGELFF